This T cell receptor (beta chain) emerged from a study of T cell clonotyping in hematopoietic cell transplantation. In germline, CDR1 is SNHLY, CDR2 FYNNEI. V lost 3 bases and J 3 bases, leaving 11 bases between the germline ends. The CDR3 is 14 amino acids. The method was immunoSEQ multiplex PCR; TCRdb's version includes in-frame clones alone and lacks a portion of them. The sample has tens of thousands of clones, 60% to 80% seen once. Study-level results: Pathologically expanded recipient clonotypes increased progressively from day 30 to day 180 as diversity fell. No sorting was done, leaving CD4 and CD8 contributions mixed.

In the case of this clone: The antigen is undetermined.

Time point meaning: recipient sample about 28 days before transplant, after cytoreduction. The material sequenced was peripheral blood mononuclear cells, taken before stem cell transplant. The chain combines TRBV2 with TRBJ1-2; D gene ambiguous. This sequence originates from a middle-aged man with myelodysplastic syndrome. Some clones in this sample may be carry-over from other donors' samples. The CDR3 DNA follows: TGTGCCAGCAGTGAGGGAACGACTGACTATGGCTACACCTTC. Protein product: CASSEGTTDYGYTF.